This TCR beta chain was identified during a study of blood T cell repertoires in COVID-19. Study as a whole: Both acute and convalescent COVID-19 samples were obtained from the United States, Italy and Spain. The cDNA or gDNA used as material had been derived from T cells, B-cell-depleted T cells, or PBMCs.

J was trimmed by 5 bases and V by 4 bases; bases with no gene match: 14. From germline, CDR1 is SNHLY and CDR2 FYNNEI. The length of the CDR3 is 17 residues. In the study's own analysis: How many nucleated cells were present was estimated from reference gene primer amplification. Sequencing used immunoSEQ multiplex PCR; TCRdb keeps in-frame clones, though not all of them. The V and J calls and clone size are taken from that table; D and trimming were inferred from the DNA. Of around 250,000 clones detected, more than 70% appear once; the ten largest clones hold approximately 6%. The chain has TRBV2 and TRBJ2-5; TRBD1 matches 9 bases. The sequenced material came from peripheral blood. The receptor comes from an older man with acute or convalescent COVID-19. The CDR3 region is CASSGRPGQGGRETQYF. The CDR3 nucleotides read TGTGCCAGCAGTGGGCGGCCGGGACAGGGTGGCCGGGAGACCCAGTACTTC. Complete variable domain (other parts from reference TRBV2 and TRBJ2-5): EPEVTQTPSHQVTQMGQEVILRCVPISNHLYFYWYRQILGQKVEFLVSFYNNEISEKSEIFDDQFSVERPDGSNFTLKIRSTKLEDSAMYFCASSGRPGQGGRETQYFGPGTRLLVL.